Sequencing of this TCR beta chain was carried out in a study of regulatory T cells in long-lasting Graves disease. In building TCR beta libraries, iRepertoire HTBI primers were used together with Arm-PCR of CDR3 regions. The authors' processing: Looking across samples, the authors found some 60 TRBV and some 15 TRBJ segments. MiXCR, applied by TCRdb to the multiplex PCR reads, yields one record per CDR3 protein. TCRdb, rather than the study authors, made the V and J calls. The sample has fewer than 450,000 distinct CDR3 sequences; roughly a quarter are singletons. The sample holds many counts of this clonotype. Its antigen remains unidentified. Study results and limitations: Accuracy may have been reduced by the small sample size.

Described time point: persistent/refractory GD, antithyroid drugs over 5 years with positive TRAb. The TCR library was prepared using RNA isolated from PBMCs. Germline assignment: CDR1 SEHNR and CDR2 FQNEAQ (reference sequence). The CDR3 has 20 amino acids. V gave up 10 bases and J gave up 0 bases, with 30 bases separating them. The TCR comes from a female donor with Graves disease. The chain recombines TRBV7-9 with TRBJ2-2; D could derive from TRBD1 or TRBD2 (6 bases each). Here the sequenced sample was peripheral blood mononuclear cells (PBMCs), taken when the disease was refractory, from a patient treated with antithyroid drugs. CDR3 sequence: CATPPPPGHKDYSNTGELFF. CDR3 nucleotides: TGTGCCACCCCACCTCCACCGGGACATAAGGACTATTCGAACACCGGGGAGCTGTTTTTT.